This T cell receptor (beta chain) originates from a study of cytomegalovirus exposure and HLA in healthy donors (dated by TCRdb to 2017 to 2019). Describing the broader study: An earlier analysis of approximately 590 of the donors reported about 290 Gb of sequence data and some 100 million unique TCR beta sequences from about 200 million T cells. Around 320 gigabases of sequencing data and roughly 90 million unique TCR sequences were included in an early release covering 550 to 800 HLA-typed donors. The genetic ancestry cluster associated with self-reported Caucasian donors included over 65% of the roughly 380 genotyped donors. The aim of the study was to test whether cataloging public T cell receptors could identify signatures of past pathogen exposure. Using immunosequencing, the study profiled T cell repertoires from 666 subjects and related those repertoires to cytomegalovirus serostatus. Along with the roughly 670-subject first cohort, a separate validation cohort of over a hundred different subjects was used. To predict cytomegalovirus infection status, the study combined high-throughput TCR immunosequencing, statistical association of individual TCRs with disease status, and machine learning. In a later analysis, previously published TCR beta repertoires from hundreds of donors were re-analyzed and high-resolution HLA genotyping was added so that TCR occurrence patterns could be studied. Rather than using new phenotypic data, the later analysis identified candidate immune exposures from TCR beta sequences and from how often those sequences occurred across donors. An earlier analysis of around 640 of the donors used high-throughput TCR beta sequencing to judge whether each TCR beta V gene segment behaved as functional or pseudogenic. Donor age, sex, ethnicity and CMV serostatus were collected together with the repertoire data. In a later genetic analysis, genome-wide SNP genotypes for about three fifths of the roughly 670 donors were used, and that subset was treated as a discovery cohort. All discovery cohort repertoires had been generated on a single sequencing platform. Both class I and class II loci were covered by HLA typing, at four-digit resolution. Typing coverage varied by locus: roughly 629-630 donors for A, B, C, DRB1 and DQB1; 522 for DQA1; approximately 570 for DPA1; around 450 for DPB1. Roughly 5 DR-DQ haplotypes were handled as single units for association and clustering, since linkage in the cohort was strong. Among roughly 400 genotyped donors of the cohort, an average of approximately 250,000 unique TCR beta nucleotide sequences were sequenced per donor, roughly 20% of them non-productive.

Study-wide findings and limitations: The study gave a list of around 170 TCR beta chains associated with cytomegalovirus. Roughly uniform sequencing depth across donors was assumed in presence/absence analyses, although this assumption may not hold. An earlier analysis of around 540 of the donors showed that most TCR beta V segments appeared in productive rearrangements either about 87% or about 30% of the time, which broadly matched IMGT annotations. Assigning TCR associations to individual alleles was difficult when HLA alleles, especially DR and DQ, strongly co-occurred. The only immune exposure information available for the cohort was CMV serostatus. In a later analysis, TCR association rates were found to vary across HLA loci, with the most associated TCRs seen for DRB1 alleles and the fewest for HLA-C alleles. A cluster of highly shared sequence variants was judged likely to be a technical artifact of the sequencing pipeline. Most CMV-associated TCR beta chains appeared to be HLA-restricted in a later analysis, and the HLA associations seemed to be driven largely by CMV exposure. Most TCR sequences were seen in very few donors, while some public TCRs were found in many individuals. In a later analysis, HLA-associated TCR beta chains were found to be more clonally expanded and to have lower generation probabilities than equally common non-associated chains. A later analysis reported that several top co-occurrence clusters appeared linked to parvovirus B19, influenza, CMV and Epstein-Barr virus. Because HLA typing was unavailable for some donors at each locus, only the typed subset was used in association tests. This cohort had only TCR beta chains sequenced, and the lack of alpha or paired-chain data limited which features could be detected. A few of the identified cytomegalovirus-associated TCR beta chains were confirmed in vitro to be specific for cytomegalovirus antigens. Compared with the 666-donor mean, donors in an Asian-associated ancestry cluster had fewer N-insertions in productive TCRs, according to a later genetic analysis. V-gene and J-gene trimming of TCR beta chains was associated with a missense DCLRE1C variant in a later genetic analysis, and the association was replicated in an independent cohort. Because counts were too low, roughly 18 rarely observed V segments, including chromosome 9 orphons, were left out of the earlier analysis of 500 to 650 of the donors. The authors suggested that the approach could potentially be extended to other disease states and immunological phenotypes. The classifier was reported to diagnose cytomegalovirus status with high specificity and sensitivity in both the original cohort and the validation cohort. Some IMGT-functional V segments, including TRBV6-2 and TRBV6-3, could not be distinguished by the 87-base-pair reads and were therefore excluded. A further reported finding was that TCR beta sequences accurately predicted the HLA-A and HLA-B alleles for most subjects in the first cohort. Linkage disequilibrium might explain the correlated functional status among segregating V segments, but an unknown experimental factor could not be excluded. In a later analysis, 16,951 TCR beta sequences were associated with specific HLA alleles at a false discovery rate of 0.05.

As regards this clone: What antigen it recognizes has not been identified.

The library came from the immunoSEQ multiplex PCR assay. For the multiplex PCR, a mixture combining 60 forward primers for TCR Vbeta segments and 13 reverse primers for TCR Jbeta segments was used. The CDR3 region of rearranged TCR beta genes was amplified from genomic DNA by a multiplex PCR assay. The amplified TCR beta libraries were sequenced on the Illumina HiSeq System as 87-base-pair reads. In the original analysis: A later analysis counted tens of millions of unique TCR beta chains across the 550 to 700 repertoires, and some 11 million of these chains were shared by at least two donors. Raw reads were error-corrected and collapsed into unique sequences by a nearest-neighbor algorithm in which closely related sequences were merged to remove PCR and sequencing errors. To assign V, D and J gene segments, CDR3 sequences were aligned to IMGT reference sequences. Each retained sequence needed at least a six-nucleotide match to both a V gene segment and a J gene segment. Rearrangements were classified as productive when the CDR3 lacked stop codons and remained in frame with V and J, and all other rearrangements were classified as non-productive. CDR3 was defined according to IMGT convention as the region running from the second conserved V-encoded cysteine to the conserved J-encoded phenylalanine. In an earlier analysis of 550 to 650 of the donors, sequences lacking an unambiguous match to a single V gene segment were excluded. An earlier analysis of 450 to 650 of the donors called V segments functional above 56.7% productive rearrangements and segregating when the between-donor standard deviation exceeded 5%. A statistical classification framework was built to diagnose cytomegalovirus status from the catalog of TCR beta chain sequences. A later analysis assigned V and J genes by comparing TCR nucleotide sequences with IMGT/GENE-DB human TR gene sequences. In a later analysis, CDR3 sequences and most-parsimonious VDJ recombination scenarios were assigned using the TCRdist pipeline. In a later analysis, each TCR beta chain was defined by its CDR3 amino acid sequence together with its V-gene family, and reads lacking a unique V-gene family were excluded. To address suspected cross-contamination and a sequencing artifact, a later analysis removed over 500 highly shared, low-generation-probability nucleotide sequences. In a later analysis, a clonal expansion index was calculated for each public chain from normalized within-repertoire ranks of inferred template counts. Generation probabilities in a later analysis came from a VDJ recombination model fitted to out-of-frame rearrangements, and those results were checked against IGoR. A later analysis scored TCR-TCR, TCR-HLA and TCR-CMV co-occurrence with hypergeometric tests, applying a repertoire-size bias correction to TCR pairs. In a later analysis, false discovery rates were estimated by permuting HLA or CMV assignments 20 times. In a later analysis, co-occurring TCRs were grouped using DBSCAN, with TCRdist sequence similarity added in when clustering inside HLA-allele-positive subsets. Repertoires with fewer than 30,000 or more than 120,000 public chains, plus five repertoires with anomalous nucleotide sharing, were excluded from co-occurrence clustering. Entries here come from immuneACCESS through TCRdb and include only in-frame sequences with V and J called. Some clones fail to appear in such tables; in the studies checked, an unresolved V gene covers under half of the shortfall, and the cause of the remainder is unknown. V and J calls and clone size are those listed in that table; D and trimming were worked out from the DNA. The table for this sample lists about 200,000 clones. Clones ranked in the top ten supply over 0.95% of the sample.

The CDR3 holds 15 amino acids from the cysteine to the phenylalanine. This entry keeps only the CDR3 DNA: 45 bases, framed from base 1. The germline V gene provides CDR1 MDHEN and CDR2 SYDVKM. Unmatched junction bases come to 11, with V trimmed by 7 bases and J by 3 bases. The cohort comprised some 680 healthy bone marrow donors. All cohort members were sampled while nominally healthy, although unrecorded immune exposures were likely present. The donor tested CMV seropositive, placing the donor among the 290 or so seropositive members of the cohort. A peripheral blood sample was collected from each donor, and TCR beta sequencing was performed on peripheral blood mononuclear cells. The Qiagen DNeasy Blood Extraction Kit was used to extract genomic DNA from the blood cell samples.

Sequences were obtained from PBMCs. The chain is made from TRBV28 and TRBJ1-1, with 7 middle bases fitting TRBD1. This receptor was obtained from a girl aged 2 to 9 in good health and CMV-seropositive. The sequenced DNA is TGTGCCAGCATGAAGGGGGCTGGGGCGGACACTGAAGCTTTCTTT. This translates into CASMKGAGADTEAFF.